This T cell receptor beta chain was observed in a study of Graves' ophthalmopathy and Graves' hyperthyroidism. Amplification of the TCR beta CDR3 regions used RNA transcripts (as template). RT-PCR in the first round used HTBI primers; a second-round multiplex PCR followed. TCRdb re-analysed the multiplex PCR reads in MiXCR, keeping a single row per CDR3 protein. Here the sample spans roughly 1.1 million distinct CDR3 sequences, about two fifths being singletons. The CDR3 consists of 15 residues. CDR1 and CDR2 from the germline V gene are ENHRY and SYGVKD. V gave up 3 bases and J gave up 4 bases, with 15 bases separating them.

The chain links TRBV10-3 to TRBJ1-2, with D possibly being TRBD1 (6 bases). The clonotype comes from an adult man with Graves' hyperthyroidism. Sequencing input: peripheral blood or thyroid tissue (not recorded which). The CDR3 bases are TGTGCCATCAGTGATATGGGGGGGGCCGGCTATGGCTACACCTTC. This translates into CAISDMGGAGYGYTF.